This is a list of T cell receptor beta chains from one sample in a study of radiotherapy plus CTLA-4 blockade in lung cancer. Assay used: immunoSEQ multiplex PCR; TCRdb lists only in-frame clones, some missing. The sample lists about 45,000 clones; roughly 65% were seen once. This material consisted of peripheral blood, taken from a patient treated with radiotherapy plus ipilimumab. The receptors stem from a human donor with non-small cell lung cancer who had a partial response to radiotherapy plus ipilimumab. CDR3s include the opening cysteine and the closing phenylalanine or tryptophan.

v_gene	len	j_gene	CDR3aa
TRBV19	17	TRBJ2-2	CASTYGIGGGAYGELFF
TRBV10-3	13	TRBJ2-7	CAIRGTGSYEQYF
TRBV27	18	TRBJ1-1	CASSLRPDRVKADTEAFF
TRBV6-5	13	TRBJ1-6	CASQDRASGPLHF
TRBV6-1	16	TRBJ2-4	CASSEAGSLAKNIQYF
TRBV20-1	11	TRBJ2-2	CSSYEAGELFF
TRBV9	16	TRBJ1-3	CASSPVGRSSGNTIYF
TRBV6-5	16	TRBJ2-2	CASSWRTSNPTGELFF
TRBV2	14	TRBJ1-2	CASSETPFNYGYTF
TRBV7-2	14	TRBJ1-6	CASSLAPGGSPLHF
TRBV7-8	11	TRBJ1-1	CASTPDRRLVF
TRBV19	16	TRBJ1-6	CASSKSRDRRNSPLHF
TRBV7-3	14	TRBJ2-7	CASSLLAGNYEQYF
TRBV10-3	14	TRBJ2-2	CAISRTGKGGELFF
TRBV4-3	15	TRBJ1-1	CASSQWGEGNTEAFF
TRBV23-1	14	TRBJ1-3	CAFVPRGSGNTIYF
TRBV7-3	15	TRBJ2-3	CASSSTFAGLDTQYF
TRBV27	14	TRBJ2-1	CASSFAGTSNEQFF
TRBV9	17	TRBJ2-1	CASSVAIGTSGTNEQFF
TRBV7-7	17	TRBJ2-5	CASSLAWGRRGRETQYF
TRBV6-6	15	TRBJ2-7	CASSTPGQLHYEQYF
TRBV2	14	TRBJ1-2	CASGQGGVIYGYTF
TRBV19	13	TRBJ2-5	CASRTSGSETQYF
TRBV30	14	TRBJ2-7	CAWARQSYSYEQYF
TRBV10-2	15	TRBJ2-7	CASRVDQGSRNEQYF
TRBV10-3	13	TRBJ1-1	CAIRTDRASEAFF
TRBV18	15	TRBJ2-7	CASSPGQGPDYEQYF
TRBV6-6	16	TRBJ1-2	CASEGGDNRLGYGYTF
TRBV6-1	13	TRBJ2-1	CASVAGGLNEQFF
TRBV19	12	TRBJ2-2	CASSSRTGELFF
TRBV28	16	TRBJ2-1	CASSFGASGIHNEQFF
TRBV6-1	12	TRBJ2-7	CASSADRYEQYF
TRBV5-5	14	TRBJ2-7	CASSISGGVVEQYF
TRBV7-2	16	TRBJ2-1	CASSLAAAGGYNEQFF
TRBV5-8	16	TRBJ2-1	CASSFQRAANDNEQFF
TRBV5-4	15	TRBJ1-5	CASSLAGASNQPQHF
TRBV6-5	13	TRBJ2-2	CASRRQATGELFF
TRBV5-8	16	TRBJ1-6	CASSLNFGRGRSPLHF
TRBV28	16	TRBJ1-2	CASSPLGQAPGYGYTF
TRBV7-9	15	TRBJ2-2	CASRSSGYYTGELFF
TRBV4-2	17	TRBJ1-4	CASSQEGKGGANEKLFF
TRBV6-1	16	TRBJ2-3	CASSQGLAGLTDTQYF
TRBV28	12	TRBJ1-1	CASSSPRQGAFF
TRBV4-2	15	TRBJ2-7	CASSPQRVGSYEQYF
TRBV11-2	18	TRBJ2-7	CASSLGPPGRTGRGGQYF
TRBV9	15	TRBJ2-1	CASSLQGAWGNEQFF
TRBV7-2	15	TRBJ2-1	CASSFDRFSYNEQFF
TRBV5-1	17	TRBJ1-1	CASSSSGQPYMNTEAFF
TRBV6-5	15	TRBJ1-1	CASRRTGGAGTEAFF
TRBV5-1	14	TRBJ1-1	CASSLADRDTEAFF
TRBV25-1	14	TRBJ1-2	CASSEHRGDYGYTF